This entry concerns a single T cell receptor (beta chain). The data were obtained in a study of blood T cell repertoires in COVID-19. As for the study in general: Whether acute or convalescent, the COVID-19 samples came from the United States, Italy and Spain. The analysed material was cDNA or gDNA that came from T cells, B-cell-depleted T cells, or PBMCs.

CDR1 and CDR2 from the germline V gene are MGHRA and YSYEKL. Trimming pared 3 bases from V and 8 bases from J, leaving 10 bases between. The CDR3 loop spans 13 amino acids. In the source study's methods: How many nucleated cells were present was estimated from reference gene primer amplification. Measured with immunoSEQ multiplex PCR; TCRdb has only the in-frame clones, and not every one. For V, J and clone size, that table is used; D and trimming come from the DNA. The table includes under 25,000 clones, roughly four fifths detected once. The gene calls are TRBV4-1 and TRBJ1-4; D not certain. Sequenced input: peripheral blood. The sequence derives from a man between 70 and 80 years old with acute or convalescent COVID-19. DNA of the CDR3: TGCGCCAGCAGCCACTGGCGCGGAGAAAAACTGTTTTTT. This translates into CASSHWRGEKLFF.